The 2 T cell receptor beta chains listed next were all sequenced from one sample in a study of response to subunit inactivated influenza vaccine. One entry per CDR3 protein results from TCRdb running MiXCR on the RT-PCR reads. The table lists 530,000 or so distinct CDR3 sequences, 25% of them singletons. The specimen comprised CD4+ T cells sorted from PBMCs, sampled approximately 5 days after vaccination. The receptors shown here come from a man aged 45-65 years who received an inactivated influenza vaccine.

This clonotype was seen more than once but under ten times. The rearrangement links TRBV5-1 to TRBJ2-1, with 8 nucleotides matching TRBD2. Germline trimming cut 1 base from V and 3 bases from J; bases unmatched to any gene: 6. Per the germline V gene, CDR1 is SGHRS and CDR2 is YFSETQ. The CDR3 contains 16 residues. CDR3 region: CASSLSLAGHYNEQFF. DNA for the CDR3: TGCGCCAGCAGCTTGAGCCTAGCGGGTCACTACAATGAGCAGTTCTTC. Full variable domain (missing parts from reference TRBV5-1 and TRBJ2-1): KAGVTQTPRYLIKTRGQQVTLSCSPISGHRSVSWYQQTPGQGLQFLFEYFSETQRNKGNFPGRFSGRQFSNSRSEMNVSTLELGDSALYLCASSLSLAGHYNEQFFGPGTRLTVL.

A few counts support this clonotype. The CDR3 spells CASSQYRRAPYEQYF. In nucleotides, the CDR3 is TGTGCCAGCAGCCAATATCGTCGGGCTCCCTACGAGCAGTACTTC. This sequence joins TRBV14 and TRBJ2-7; D not resolved. The CDR3 extends over 15 amino acids. Germline assignment: CDR1 SGHDN and CDR2 FVKESK. The V and J ends lost 2 bases and 2 bases respectively, with 13 bases between them. The entire variable domain, with the rest obtained from reference TRBV14 and TRBJ2-7, is as follows: EAGVTQFPSHSVIEKGQTVTLRCDPISGHDNLYWYRRVMGKEIKFLLHFVKESKQDESGMPNNRFLAERTGGTYSTLKVQPAELEDSGVYFCASSQYRRAPYEQYFGPGTRLTVT.